This TCR beta chain appears in the sequencing data of a study of T cell responses to AZD1222 COVID-19 vaccine. Overall study results and limits: Baseline seropositivity occurred in only a handful of AZD1222 recipients. Females outnumbered males among donors, who were mostly white British; clonal diversity was possibly underestimated.

In the case of this clone: The antigen is unknown.

Here immunoSEQ multiplex PCR was the method, and the copy in TCRdb shows in-frame clones only, minus some. This table holds roughly 150,000 clones, 87% found once. Analyses pooled second doses at about 4 or about 12 weeks. The input for sequencing was peripheral blood, taken 28 days after the second AZD1222 dose. The receptor was derived from an adult who received the AZD1222 COVID-19 vaccine.

The CDR3 protein is CASSLSAGTNYGYTF. The CDR3 DNA reads TGTGCCAGCAGCTTATCCGCAGGGACCAACTATGGCTACACCTTC. The chain is built from TRBV7-8 and TRBJ1-2; tentative D call: TRBD1 (5 bases). The CDR3 has 15 residues. The ends were cut back, 2 bases at V and 2 bases at J, with 12 bases in the middle. From germline, CDR1 is SGHVS and CDR2 FQNEAQ.